What follows are 6 T cell receptor beta chains derived from one specimen sequenced in a study of low-dose radiotherapy and immunotherapy resistance in tumors. With TRAV- and TRBV-specific primers, first-strand cDNA was made, covering the alpha and beta chains. The authors ran about 21 PCR cycles to amplify TCRs with a constant-region primer and V-primer adapter. One entry per CDR3 protein, called by TCRdb with MiXCR from the reads. The table includes approximately 84,000 distinct CDR3 sequences, roughly a sixth detected once. Described time point: before trial treatment. This specimen consisted of PBMCs, obtained before treatment. The source of these receptors is a male donor with prostate cancer.

This clonotype has a count of ten or more. At one end, the junction sequence differs from germline, possibly due to a read error. This sequence joins TRBV7-7 and TRBJ2-1; 11 bases fit TRBD2. The germline V gene encodes CDR1 SSHAT and CDR2 FNYEAQ (reference sequence). The CDR3 length is 15 residues. The CDR3 spells CASSQTSGVVNEQFF. The CDR3 DNA is TGTGCTAGCAGCCAGACTAGCGGGGTAGTGAATGAGCAGTTCTTC. Using reference TRBV7-7 and TRBJ2-1 for the parts outside the CDR3, the full variable domain is GAGVSQSPRYKVTKRGQDVTLRCDPISSHATLYWYQQALGQGPEFLTYFNYEAQPDKSGLPSDRFSAERPEGSISTLTIQRTEQRDSAMYRCASSQTSGVVNEQFFGPGTRLTVL.

This clonotype was observed many times. The rearrangement uses TRBV12-3 or TRBV12-4 and TRBJ1-5; 7 bases align to TRBD1. The CDR3 has 15 amino acids. The trim removed 7 bases at V and 3 bases at J, leaving 9 bases unmatched. CDR3 sequence: CASISGTVPNQPQHF. CDR3 nucleotides: TGTGCCAGCATTTCCGGGACAGTACCCAATCAGCCCCAGCATTTT.

This clonotype was seen ten or more times. The chain recombines TRBV6-5 with TRBJ2-7; TRBD2 matches 9 bases. The V gene's germline CDR1 is MNHEY and CDR2 SVGAGI. Trimming at V came to 4 bases and at J to 0 bases, leaving 4 bases not matched to a gene. This CDR3 contains 15 residues. The CDR3 bases are TGTGCCAGCAGTTTCTTTAGCGGGAGCTCCTACGAGCAGTACTTC. It is translated as CASSFFSGSSYEQYF.

This clonotype was seen many times. V is TRBV7-2 and J is TRBJ2-1; TRBD2 is a possible D gene (6 bases). CDR1 SGHTA and CDR2 FQGNSA come from the germline V gene. The V end lost 2 bases, the J end lost 3 bases, and 14 bases lay between the germline ends. CDR3 length equals 16 residues. The CDR3 loop is CASSLFAGIVYNEQFF. The CDR3 DNA is TGTGCCAGCAGCTTATTTGCGGGGATCGTCTACAATGAGCAGTTCTTC.

Ten or more counts support this clonotype. The rearrangement joins TRBV20-1 to TRBJ1-1, with D possibly TRBD1 on 5 matching bases. From germline, CDR1 is DFQATT and CDR2 SNEGSKA (reference sequence). This CDR3 is 11 amino acids long. Trimming left V 6 bases short and J 3 bases short, with 8 bases between. In DNA, the CDR3 is TGCAGTGCCCTGGGGGACACTGAAGCTTTCTTT. This encodes CSALGDTEAFF.

At least ten counts were recorded for this clonotype. This chain uses TRBV19 with TRBJ1-1, with unresolved D. V was clipped by 3 bases and J by 1 base, with 9 bases between them. Germline V lookup: CDR1 LNHDA, CDR2 SQIVND (reference sequence). The CDR3 totals 14 residues. CDR3 sequence (DNA): TGTGCCAGTAGTATCTCTGACTGGAACACTGAAGCTTTCTTT. Amino acid sequence: CASSISDWNTEAFF.